This T cell receptor (beta chain) was obtained from a study of shared clonotypes between healthy human individuals. It was into CD45RA+ naive and CD45RA-negative memory subsets that the CD4+ cells were split. Study-wide results and limits: Sharing across a few donors was seen in 4% to 6.5% of naive CD4 clonotypes. In contrast to clonotypes shared by all four donors, non-shared clonotypes had lower generation probabilities.

The germline CDR1 and CDR2 sequences are SEHNR and FQNEAQ (reference sequence). The CDR3 totals 15 residues. Trimming removed 1 base at V and 3 bases at J, with 12 bases between. As for this clone: The antigen is not known.

Data came from immunoSEQ multiplex PCR; TCRdb stores just in-frame clones and leaves some out. Here the sample spans 2 million or so clones, roughly 95% being singletons. The chain carries TRBV7-9 and TRBJ1-2; a weak D match, TRBD1 (5 bases). This receptor was obtained from a young man in good health. Sequenced sample: naive CD4+ T cells sorted from blood. Subset noted: CD45RA+ positively selected. CDR3 region: CASSLGVVQDYGYTF. The CDR3 nucleotides are TGTGCCAGCAGCTTAGGGGTAGTACAGGACTATGGCTACACCTTC.